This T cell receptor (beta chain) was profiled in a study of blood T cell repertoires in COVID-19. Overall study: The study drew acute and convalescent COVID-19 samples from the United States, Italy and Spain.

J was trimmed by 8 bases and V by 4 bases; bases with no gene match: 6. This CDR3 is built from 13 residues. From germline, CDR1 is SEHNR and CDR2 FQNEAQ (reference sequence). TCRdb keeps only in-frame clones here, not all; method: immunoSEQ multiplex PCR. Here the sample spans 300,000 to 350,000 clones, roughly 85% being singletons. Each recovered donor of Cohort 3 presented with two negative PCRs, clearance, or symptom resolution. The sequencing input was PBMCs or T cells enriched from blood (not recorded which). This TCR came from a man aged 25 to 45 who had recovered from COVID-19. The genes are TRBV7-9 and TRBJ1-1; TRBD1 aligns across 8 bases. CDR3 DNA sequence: TGTGCCAGCAGCTCACTCGACAGGGGCGAAGCTTTCTTT. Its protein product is CASSSLDRGEAFF. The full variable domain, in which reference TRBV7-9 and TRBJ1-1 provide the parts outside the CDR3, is DTGVSQNPRHKITKRGQNVTFRCDPISEHNRLYWYRQTLGQGPEFLTYFQNEAQLEKSRLLSDRFSAERPKGSFSTLEIQRTEQGDSAMYLCASSSLDRGEAFFGQGTRLTVV.